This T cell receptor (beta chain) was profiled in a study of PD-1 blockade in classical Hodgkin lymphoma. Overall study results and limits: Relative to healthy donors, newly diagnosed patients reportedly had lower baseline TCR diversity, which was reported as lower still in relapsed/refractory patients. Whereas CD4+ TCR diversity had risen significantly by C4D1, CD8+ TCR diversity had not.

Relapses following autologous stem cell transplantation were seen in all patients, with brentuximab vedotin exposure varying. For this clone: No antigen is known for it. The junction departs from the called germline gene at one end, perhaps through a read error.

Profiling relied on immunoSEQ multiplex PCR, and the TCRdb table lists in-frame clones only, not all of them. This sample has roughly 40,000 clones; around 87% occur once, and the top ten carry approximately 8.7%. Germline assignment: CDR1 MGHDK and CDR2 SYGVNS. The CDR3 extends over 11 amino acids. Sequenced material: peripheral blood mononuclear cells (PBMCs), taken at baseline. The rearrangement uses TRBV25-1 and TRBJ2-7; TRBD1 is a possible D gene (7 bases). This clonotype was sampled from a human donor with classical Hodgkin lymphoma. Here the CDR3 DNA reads TGTGCCAGCAGTGGGGACTTGGGACAGCACTTC. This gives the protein CASSGDLGQHF.